Presented here are 7 T cell receptor beta chains from one specimen sequenced in a study of cytomegalovirus exposure and HLA in healthy donors. The PCR had 60 Vbeta and 13 Jbeta primers. TCRdb's table, derived via immunoSEQ multiplex PCR, lists solely in-frame clones and lacks some. The table shows 180,000 or so clones, with roughly 85% occurring only once. Sequenced: PBMCs. These receptors came from a man in his late teens or twenties in good health and CMV-seropositive.

In this sample, this clone turned up a few times. The V gene is TRBV29-1, the J gene TRBJ1-2; no definite D call. This CDR3 is 12 amino acids long. Trimming pared 7 bases from V and 4 bases from J, leaving 13 bases between. Looked up from germline, CDR1 is SQVTM and CDR2 is ANQGSEA. CDR3 bases: TGCAGCGCGGAGGTTTTCGGCTATGGCTACACCTTC. It yields the protein CSAEVFGYGYTF.

The V gene is TRBV28, the J gene TRBJ1-3; D gene uncertain. Germline assignment: CDR1 MDHEN and CDR2 SYDVKM. This CDR3 is built from 14 residues. V was shortened by 4 bases and J by 2 bases, with 9 bases between the two germline ends. This CDR3 reads CASSSHDTGNTIYF. The CDR3, as DNA: TGTGCCAGCAGTTCCCACGACACTGGAAACACCATATATTTT.

V gene TRBV7-2 combines with J gene TRBJ2-5; TRBD2 matches at 7 bases. Germline V gene lookup returns CDR1 SGHTA and CDR2 FQGNSA. The V gene end was trimmed by 5 bases and the J gene end by 4 bases; junction bases not matched to a gene: 10. The CDR3 sequence is 15 residues long. CDR3 DNA sequence: TGTGCCAGCAGCCCCCGCCGCGGGGGAGGAGAGACCCAGTACTTC. Residues: CASSPRRGGGETQYF.

This clone has more than one count but fewer than ten. The V and J genes are TRBV9 and TRBJ1-1; TRBD1 matches 7 bases. J gave up 3 bases and V 4 bases, and 9 bases lay outside the gene matches. This CDR3 is 15 amino acids long. Looked up from germline, CDR1 is SGDLS and CDR2 is YYNGEE. DNA of the CDR3: TGTGCCAGCAGCAAGGGGGCGAGAATTGACACTGAAGCTTTCTTT. Translating gives CASSKGARIDTEAFF.

V and J are TRBV5-1 and TRBJ2-7; 10 bases are shared with TRBD1. The CDR3 is made up of 14 amino acids. With V trimmed by 0 bases and J by 7 bases, 4 bases remained unmatched. Germline-derived CDR1 and CDR2 are SGHRS and YFSETQ. CDR3 sequence reads: CASSLGQGAEEQYF. The CDR3 DNA reads TGCGCCAGCAGCTTGGGACAGGGGGCGGAGGAGCAGTACTTC.

The chain couples TRBV13 to TRBJ2-7; no reliable D call. This CDR3 spans 12 amino acids. Per the germline V gene, CDR1 is PRHDT and CDR2 is FYEKMQ (reference sequence). Trimming left V 2 bases short and J 3 bases short, with 5 bases between. CDR3 coding DNA: TGTGCCAGCAGCTTATCAGTCTACGAGCAGTACTTC. Its translation is CASSLSVYEQYF.

The gene calls are TRBV19 and TRBJ1-3; tentative D call: TRBD1 (6 bases). This CDR3 contains 11 residues. Deletions cut 7 bases from V and 13 bases from J, with 14 bases between. Germline values: CDR1 LNHDA, CDR2 SQIVND (reference sequence). The CDR3 spells CASIAGERIYF. The CDR3 bases are TGTGCCAGTATCGCAGGGGAGAGGATATATTTT.